The present TCR beta chain was sequenced within a study of cytomegalovirus exposure and HLA in healthy donors (dated by TCRdb to between 2016 and 2019). Context from the whole study: An earlier analysis of 550 to 700 of the donors reported 276 Gb of sequence data and about 100 million unique TCR beta sequences from 150 million to 200 million T cells. An early release covering some 640 HLA-typed donors comprised approximately 290 gigabases of sequencing data and approximately 80 million unique TCR sequences. Of the 350 to 400 genotyped donors, about 80% fell in the genetic ancestry cluster associated with self-reported Caucasian donors. The study aimed to test whether signatures of past pathogen exposure could be identified by cataloging public T cell receptors. The T cell repertoires of under 750 subjects were profiled by immunosequencing and related to cytomegalovirus serostatus. Besides the first cohort of around 700 subjects, a separate validation cohort made up of over a hundred different subjects was used. The study combined high-throughput TCR immunosequencing, statistical association of individual TCRs with disease status, and machine learning to predict cytomegalovirus infection status. A later analysis re-examined previously published TCR beta repertoires from more than 550 donors and added high-resolution HLA genotyping to investigate patterns of TCR occurrence. Rather than using new phenotypic data, the later analysis identified candidate immune exposures from TCR beta sequences and from how often those sequences occurred across donors. In an earlier analysis of more than 550 of the donors, high-throughput TCR beta sequencing was used to judge whether each TCR beta V gene segment behaved as functional or pseudogenic. Donor age, sex, ethnicity and CMV serostatus were compiled together with the repertoire data. Genome-wide SNP genotypes for about three fifths of the roughly 670 donors were used in a later genetic analysis, which treated that subset as a discovery cohort. Every repertoire in the discovery cohort had been generated on one and the same sequencing platform. Class I and class II HLA loci were covered by the typing at four-digit resolution. Typing coverage differed by locus: A, B, C, DRB1 and DQB1 were typed in roughly 620-630 donors, DQA1 in 500 to 550, DPA1 in around 600, and DPB1 in around 440. Because of strong linkage in the cohort, five DR-DQ haplotypes were treated as single units for association and clustering. Across 398 genotyped donors of the cohort, an average of approximately 240,000 unique TCR beta nucleotide sequences per donor were sequenced, and approximately 17% of those sequences were non-productive.

The library was obtained by the immunoSEQ multiplex PCR assay. For the multiplex PCR, a mixture combining 60 forward primers for TCR Vbeta segments and 13 reverse primers for TCR Jbeta segments was used. The CDR3 region of rearranged TCR beta genes was amplified from genomic DNA with a multiplex PCR assay. The amplified TCR beta libraries were sequenced on the Illumina HiSeq System as 87-base-pair reads. As for the original processing: Across the 666 repertoires, a later analysis counted around 80 million unique TCR beta chains, some 11 million of which were shared by at least two donors. To remove PCR and sequencing errors, raw reads were error-corrected and collapsed into unique sequences using a nearest-neighbor algorithm that merged closely related sequences. Alignment of CDR3 sequences to IMGT reference sequences was used to assign V, D and J gene segments. For a sequence to be retained, a match of at least six nucleotides was required to both a V gene segment and a J gene segment. A rearrangement counted as productive if the CDR3 had no stop codons and remained in frame with V and J, and every other rearrangement counted as non-productive. CDR3 was defined by IMGT convention, running from the second conserved V-encoded cysteine to the conserved J-encoded phenylalanine. In an earlier analysis of around 600 of the donors, sequences lacking an unambiguous match to a single V gene segment were excluded. An earlier analysis of 587 of the donors classified V segments as functional when productive rearrangements were above 56.7% and as segregating when the standard deviation between donors was above 5%. A statistical classification framework was built for diagnosing cytomegalovirus status from the catalog of TCR beta chain sequences. A later analysis assigned V and J genes by comparing TCR nucleotide sequences with IMGT/GENE-DB human TR gene sequences. In a later analysis, CDR3 sequences and most-parsimonious VDJ recombination scenarios were assigned using the TCRdist pipeline. In a later analysis, each TCR beta chain was defined by its CDR3 amino acid sequence together with its V-gene family, and reads without a unique V-gene family were excluded. To address suspected cross-contamination and a sequencing artifact, a later analysis removed several hundred highly shared, low-generation-probability nucleotide sequences. In a later analysis, a clonal expansion index for each public chain was calculated from normalized within-repertoire ranks of inferred template counts. In a later analysis, generation probabilities were computed with a VDJ recombination model fitted to out-of-frame rearrangements, and the resulting probabilities were checked against IGoR. In a later analysis, TCR-TCR, TCR-HLA and TCR-CMV co-occurrence was scored with hypergeometric tests, and a repertoire-size bias correction was applied to TCR pairs. To estimate false discovery rates, a later analysis permuted the HLA or CMV assignments 20 times. In a later analysis, co-occurring TCRs were grouped using DBSCAN, with TCRdist sequence similarity added in when clustering inside HLA-allele-positive subsets. Repertoires with fewer than 30,000 or more than 120,000 public chains, plus five repertoires with anomalous nucleotide sharing, were excluded from co-occurrence clustering. Here the immuneACCESS table is served through TCRdb, limited to in-frame sequences with V and J called. Missing clones are a known gap in these copies; in checked studies unresolved V genes cover under half, and the rest lacks a known reason. V and J calls and clone size are given by that table; D and trimming were obtained from the DNA. For this sample the table gives some 97,000 clones, of which 70% to 80% were detected only once. The ten largest clones add up to around 4% of the sample.

CDR1 and CDR2 were assigned from the germline V gene as KGHSH and LQKENI. V is pared back by 3 bases and J by 4 bases, with 3 bases lying between the germline termini. Spanning cysteine to phenylalanine, the CDR3 consists of 12 amino acids. The only DNA kept is the CDR3, 36 bases in frame from the first base. Overall study outcomes, separate from this receptor: Specific HLA alleles were associated with 15,000 to 20,000 TCR beta sequences at a false discovery rate of 0.05 in a later analysis. In a later genetic analysis, a missense DCLRE1C variant was associated with V-gene and J-gene trimming of TCR beta chains, and the association was replicated in an independent cohort. The authors suggested that the approach could potentially be generalized to other disease states and immunological phenotypes. Roughly uniform sequencing depth across donors was assumed in presence/absence analyses, although this assumption may not hold. In vitro tests confirmed that a few of the cytomegalovirus-associated TCR beta chains recognize cytomegalovirus antigens. Because counts were too low, 15 to 20 rarely observed V segments, including chromosome 9 orphons, were left out of the earlier analysis of roughly 600 of the donors. Across donors, most TCR sequences were observed very rarely, whereas some public TCRs were present in many individuals. A total of fewer than 200 TCR beta chains were listed by the study as associated with cytomegalovirus. In a later genetic analysis, fewer N-insertions in productive TCRs were reported among donors in an Asian-associated ancestry cluster than the approximately 670-donor mean. The sequencing pipeline was judged likely to have produced a cluster of highly shared sequence variants as a technical artifact. Linkage disequilibrium might explain the correlated functional status among segregating V segments, but an unknown experimental factor could not be ruled out. According to a later analysis, TCR association rates differed among HLA loci, with DRB1 alleles showing the most associated TCRs and HLA-C alleles showing the fewest. In a later analysis, several top co-occurrence clusters were reported to appear linked to parvovirus B19, influenza, CMV and Epstein-Barr virus. Cytomegalovirus status was reported to be diagnosed by the classifier with high specificity and sensitivity in both the original and validation cohorts. A later analysis found that most CMV-associated TCR beta chains appeared HLA-restricted, with HLA associations seemingly driven largely by CMV exposure. A further reported finding was that TCR beta sequences accurately predicted the HLA-A and HLA-B alleles for most subjects in the first cohort. When HLA alleles, especially DR and DQ, strongly co-occurred, attributing TCR associations to individual alleles was difficult. In a later analysis, HLA-associated TCR beta chains were found to be more clonally expanded and to have lower generation probabilities than equally common non-associated chains. Only TCR beta chains were sequenced in this cohort, and the absence of alpha or paired-chain data limited detectable features. Some IMGT-functional V segments, including TRBV6-2 and TRBV6-3, could not be told apart with the 87-base-pair reads, so those segments were excluded. For the cohort, immune exposure information was limited to CMV serostatus. In an earlier analysis of about 540 of the donors, most TCR beta V segments were observed in productive rearrangements about 90% or about 30% of the time, broadly matching IMGT annotations. Because HLA typing was unavailable for some donors at each locus, only the typed subset was used in association tests.

About this clone itself: This clone's antigen is unknown. One base away there is no much larger clone; base qualities are not given.

The cohort was made up of 500 to 850 healthy bone marrow donors. At the time of sampling, all cohort members were nominally healthy, though unrecorded immune exposures were likely present. The donor tested CMV seropositive, placing the donor among the approximately 310 seropositive members of the cohort. Every donor gave a peripheral blood sample, and the peripheral blood mononuclear cells from that sample were used for TCR beta sequencing. The Qiagen DNeasy Blood Extraction Kit was used to extract genomic DNA from the blood cell samples. The clonotype comes from a female donor in good health and CMV-seropositive. Rearrangement joined TRBV18 to TRBJ1-4, with the D gene not confidently named. The sample comprised PBMCs. The CDR3 has the sequence CASSPLNEKLFF. Read as DNA, the sequence is TGTGCCAGCTCACCCCTTAATGAAAAACTGTTTTTT.